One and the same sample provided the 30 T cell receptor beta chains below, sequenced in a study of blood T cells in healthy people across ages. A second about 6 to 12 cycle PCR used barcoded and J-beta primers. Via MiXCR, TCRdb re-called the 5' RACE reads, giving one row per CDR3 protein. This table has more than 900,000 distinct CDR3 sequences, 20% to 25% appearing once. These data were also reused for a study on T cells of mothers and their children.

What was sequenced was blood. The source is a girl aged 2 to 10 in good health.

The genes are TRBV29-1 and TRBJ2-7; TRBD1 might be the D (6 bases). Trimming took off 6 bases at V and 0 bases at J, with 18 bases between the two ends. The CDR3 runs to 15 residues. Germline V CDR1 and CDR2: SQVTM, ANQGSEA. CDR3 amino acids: CSVCIPGQSSYEQYF. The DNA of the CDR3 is TGCAGCGTATGCATTCCGGGACAAAGCTCCTACGAGCAGTACTTC.

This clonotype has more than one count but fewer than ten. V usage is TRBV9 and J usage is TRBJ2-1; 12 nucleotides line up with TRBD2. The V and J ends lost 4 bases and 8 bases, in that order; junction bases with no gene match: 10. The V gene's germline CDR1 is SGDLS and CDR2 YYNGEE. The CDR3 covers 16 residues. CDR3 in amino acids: CASSPRTSGMRDEQFF. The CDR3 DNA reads TGTGCCAGCAGCCCTCGGACTAGCGGGATGAGGGATGAGCAGTTCTTC.

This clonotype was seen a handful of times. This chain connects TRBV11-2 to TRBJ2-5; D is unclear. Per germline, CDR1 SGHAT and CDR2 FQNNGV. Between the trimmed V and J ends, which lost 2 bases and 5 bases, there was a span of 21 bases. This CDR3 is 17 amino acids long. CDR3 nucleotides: TGTGCCAGCAGCTTATTTAACGAGTTTTTAGAGAGTGAGACCCAGTACTTC. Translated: CASSLFNEFLESETQYF.

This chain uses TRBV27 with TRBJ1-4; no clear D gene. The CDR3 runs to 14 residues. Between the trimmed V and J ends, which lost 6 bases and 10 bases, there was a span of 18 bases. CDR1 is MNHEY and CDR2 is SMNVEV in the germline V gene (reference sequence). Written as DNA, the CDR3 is TGTGCCAGCAGCCCCACTTCCATAGCGCGAAAACTGTTTTTT. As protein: CASSPTSIARKLFF.

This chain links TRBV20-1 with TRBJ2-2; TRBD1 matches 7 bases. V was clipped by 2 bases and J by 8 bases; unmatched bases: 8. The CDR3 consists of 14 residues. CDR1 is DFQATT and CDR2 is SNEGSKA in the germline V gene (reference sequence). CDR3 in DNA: TGCAGTGCTAGACCCCCGAACAGGGGAGGGGAGCTGTTTTTT. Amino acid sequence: CSARPPNRGGELFF.

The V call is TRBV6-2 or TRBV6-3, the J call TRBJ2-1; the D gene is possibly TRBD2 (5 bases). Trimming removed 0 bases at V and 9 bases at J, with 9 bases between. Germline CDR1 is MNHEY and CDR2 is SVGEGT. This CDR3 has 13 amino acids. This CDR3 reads CASSYSVEAEQFF. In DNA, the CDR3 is TGTGCCAGCAGTTACTCGGTGGAGGCTGAGCAGTTCTTC.

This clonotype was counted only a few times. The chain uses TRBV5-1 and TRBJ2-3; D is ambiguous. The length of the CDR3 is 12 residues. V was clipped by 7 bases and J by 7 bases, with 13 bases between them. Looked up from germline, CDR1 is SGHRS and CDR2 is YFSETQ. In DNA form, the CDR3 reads TGCGCCAGCGGTACCGGCTTATATACGCAGTATTTT. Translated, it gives CASGTGLYTQYF.

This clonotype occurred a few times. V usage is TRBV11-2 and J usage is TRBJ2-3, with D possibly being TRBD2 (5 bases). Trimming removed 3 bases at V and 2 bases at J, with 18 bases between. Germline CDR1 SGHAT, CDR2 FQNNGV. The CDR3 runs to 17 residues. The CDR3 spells CASSFPPSRSDTDTQYF. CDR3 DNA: TGTGCCAGCAGCTTCCCGCCTAGCAGGAGCGACACAGATACGCAGTATTTT.

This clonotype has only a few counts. DNA for the CDR3: TGTGCCAGCAGCTTAGGACAGACCTATAATTCACCCCTCCACTTT. Translated, it gives CASSLGQTYNSPLHF. The chain recombines TRBV9 with TRBJ1-6; perhaps TRBD1 as D (6 bases). The CDR3 has 15 amino acids. V gave up 4 bases and J gave up 2 bases, with 10 bases separating them. Germline V CDR1 and CDR2: SGDLS, YYNGEE.

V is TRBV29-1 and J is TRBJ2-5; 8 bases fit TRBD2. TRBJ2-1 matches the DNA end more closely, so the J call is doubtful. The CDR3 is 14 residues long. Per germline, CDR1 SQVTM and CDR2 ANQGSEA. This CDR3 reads CSVATSGLSDEQFF. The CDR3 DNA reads TGCAGCGTCGCAACTAGCGGCTTGAGTGATGAGCAGTTCTTC.

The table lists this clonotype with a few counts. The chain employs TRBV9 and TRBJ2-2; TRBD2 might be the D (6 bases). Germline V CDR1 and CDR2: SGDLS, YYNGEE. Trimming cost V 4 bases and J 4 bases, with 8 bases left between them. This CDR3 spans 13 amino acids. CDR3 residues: CASSRESTGELFF. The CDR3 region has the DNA TGTGCCAGCAGCCGGGAGAGCACCGGGGAGCTGTTTTTT.

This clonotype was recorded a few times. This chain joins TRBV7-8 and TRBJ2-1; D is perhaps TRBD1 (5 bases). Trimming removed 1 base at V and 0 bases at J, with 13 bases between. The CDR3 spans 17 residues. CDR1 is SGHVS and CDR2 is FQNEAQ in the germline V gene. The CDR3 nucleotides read TGTGCCAGCAGCTTAGAACCAGGGTGGAGCTCCTACAATGAGCAGTTCTTC. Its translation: CASSLEPGWSSYNEQFF.

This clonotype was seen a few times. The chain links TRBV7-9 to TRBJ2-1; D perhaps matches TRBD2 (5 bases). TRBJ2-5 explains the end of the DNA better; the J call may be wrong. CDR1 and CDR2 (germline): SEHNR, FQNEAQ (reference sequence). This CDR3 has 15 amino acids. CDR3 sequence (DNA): TGTGCCAGCAGCGCTATCGCCGGACTCCAAGAGACCCAGTACTTC. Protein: CASSAIAGLQETQYF.

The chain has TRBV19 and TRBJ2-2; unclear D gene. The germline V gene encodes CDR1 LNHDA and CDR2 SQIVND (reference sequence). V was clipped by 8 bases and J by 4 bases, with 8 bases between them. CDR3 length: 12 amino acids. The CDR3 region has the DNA TGTGCCAGTGGGCTCTTCACCGGGGAGCTGTTTTTT. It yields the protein CASGLFTGELFF.

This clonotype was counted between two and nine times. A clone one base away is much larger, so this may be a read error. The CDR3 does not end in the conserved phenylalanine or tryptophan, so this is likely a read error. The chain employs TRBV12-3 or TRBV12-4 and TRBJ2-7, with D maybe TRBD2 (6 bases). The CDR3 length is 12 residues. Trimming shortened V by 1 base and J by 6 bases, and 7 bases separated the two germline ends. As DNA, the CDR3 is TGTGCCAGCAGTTTAGGGGGACTCGAGCAGTACTCC. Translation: CASSLGGLEQYS.

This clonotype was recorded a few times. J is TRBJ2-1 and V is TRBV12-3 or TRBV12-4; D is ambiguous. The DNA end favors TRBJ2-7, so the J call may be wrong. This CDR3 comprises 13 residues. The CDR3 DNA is TGTGCCAGCAGTTTTGGGGTGGCGTCCGAGCAGTACTTC. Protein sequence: CASSFGVASEQYF.

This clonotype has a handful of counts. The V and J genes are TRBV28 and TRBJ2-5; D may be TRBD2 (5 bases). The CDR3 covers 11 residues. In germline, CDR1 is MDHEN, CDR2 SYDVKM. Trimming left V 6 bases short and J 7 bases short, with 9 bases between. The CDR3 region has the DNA TGTGCCAGCAGCCCCCGGGGGACCCAGTACTTC. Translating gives CASSPRGTQYF.

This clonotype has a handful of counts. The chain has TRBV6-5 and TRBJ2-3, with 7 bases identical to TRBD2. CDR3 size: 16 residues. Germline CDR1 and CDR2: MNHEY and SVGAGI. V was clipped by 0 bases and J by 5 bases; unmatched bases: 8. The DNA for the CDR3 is TGTGCCAGCAGTTACTCGTTGGCGGGAGTAAAAGATACGCAGTATTTT. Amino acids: CASSYSLAGVKDTQYF.

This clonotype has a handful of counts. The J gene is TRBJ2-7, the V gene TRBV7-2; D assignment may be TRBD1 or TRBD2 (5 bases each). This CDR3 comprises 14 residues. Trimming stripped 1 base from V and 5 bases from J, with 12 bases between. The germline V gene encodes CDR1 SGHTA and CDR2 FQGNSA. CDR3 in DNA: TGTGCCAGCAGCTTAGACGGGACGAGGGACGAGCAGTACTTC. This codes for CASSLDGTRDEQYF.

CDR3 nucleotide sequence: TGCAGTGCTAGAGAGACCACAGTGGGCTACACCTTC. Translated: CSARETTVGYTF. The chain has TRBV20-1 and TRBJ1-2; no clear D gene. V dropped 0 bases and J dropped 8 bases, with 10 bases sitting between them. The CDR3 totals 12 residues. The germline V gene encodes CDR1 DFQATT and CDR2 SNEGSKA (reference sequence).

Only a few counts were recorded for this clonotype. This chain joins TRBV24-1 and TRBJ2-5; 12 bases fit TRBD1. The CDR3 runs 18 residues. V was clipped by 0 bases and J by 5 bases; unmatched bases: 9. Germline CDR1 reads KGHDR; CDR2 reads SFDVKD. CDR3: CATSDLESGQGAWETQYF. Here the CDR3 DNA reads TGTGCCACCAGTGATTTGGAATCGGGACAGGGGGCATGGGAGACCCAGTACTTC.

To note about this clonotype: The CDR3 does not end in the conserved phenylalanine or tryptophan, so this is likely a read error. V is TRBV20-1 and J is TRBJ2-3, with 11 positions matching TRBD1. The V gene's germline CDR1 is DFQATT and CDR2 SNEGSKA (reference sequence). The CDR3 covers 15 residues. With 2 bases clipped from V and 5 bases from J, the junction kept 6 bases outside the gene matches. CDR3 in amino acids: CSARIVDRGRDTQYS. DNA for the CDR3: TGCAGTGCTAGAATAGTGGACAGGGGGCGAGATACGCAGTATTCT.

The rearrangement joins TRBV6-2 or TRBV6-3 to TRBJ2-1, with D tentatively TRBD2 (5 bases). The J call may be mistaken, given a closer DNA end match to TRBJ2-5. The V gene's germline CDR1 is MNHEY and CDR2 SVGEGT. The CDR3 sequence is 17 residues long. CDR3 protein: CASRTDAGGGPRETQYF. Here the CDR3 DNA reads TGTGCCAGCCGAACCGACGCGGGTGGAGGTCCGCGGGAGACCCAGTACTTC.

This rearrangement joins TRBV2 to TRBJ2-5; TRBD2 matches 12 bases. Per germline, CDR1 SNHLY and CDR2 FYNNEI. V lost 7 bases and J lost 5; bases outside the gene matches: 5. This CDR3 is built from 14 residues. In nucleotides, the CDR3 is TGTGCCAGCATGGGAACTAGCGGGAGGGAGACCCAGTACTTC. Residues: CASMGTSGRETQYF.

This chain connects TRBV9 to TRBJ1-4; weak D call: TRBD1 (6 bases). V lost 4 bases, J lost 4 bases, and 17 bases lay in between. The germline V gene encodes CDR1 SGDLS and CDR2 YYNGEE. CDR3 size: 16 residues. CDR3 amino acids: CASSPRGAGDNEKLFF. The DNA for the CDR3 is TGTGCCAGCAGCCCACGGGGGGCAGGAGATAATGAAAAACTGTTTTTT.

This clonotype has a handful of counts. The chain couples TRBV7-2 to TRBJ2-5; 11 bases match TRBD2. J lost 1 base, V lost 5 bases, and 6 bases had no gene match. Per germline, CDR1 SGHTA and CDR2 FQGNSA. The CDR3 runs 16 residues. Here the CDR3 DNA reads TGTGCCAGCAGCGTCTCTAGCGGGAGGTCCCAAGAGACCCAGTACTTC. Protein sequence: CASSVSSGRSQETQYF. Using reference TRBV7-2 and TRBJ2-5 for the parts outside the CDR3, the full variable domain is GAGVSQSPSNKVTEKGKDVELRCDPISGHTALYWYRQSLGQGLEFLIYFQGNSAPDKSGLPSDRFSAERTGGSVSTLTIQRTQQEDSAVYLCASSVSSGRSQETQYFGPGTRLLVL.

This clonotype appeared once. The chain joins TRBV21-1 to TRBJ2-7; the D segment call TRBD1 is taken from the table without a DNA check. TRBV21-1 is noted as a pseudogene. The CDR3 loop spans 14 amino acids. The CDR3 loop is CASGCGAVRYEQYF. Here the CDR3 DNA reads TGTGCCAGCGGCTGTGGGGCGGTAAGGTACGAGCAGTACTTC.

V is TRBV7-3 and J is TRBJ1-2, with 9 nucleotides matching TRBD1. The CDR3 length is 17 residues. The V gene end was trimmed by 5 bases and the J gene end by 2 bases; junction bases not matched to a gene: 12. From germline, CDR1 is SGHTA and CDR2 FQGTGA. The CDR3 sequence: CASSPTGGALSNYGYTF. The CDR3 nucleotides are TGTGCCAGCAGCCCGACAGGGGGTGCTTTGTCCAACTATGGCTACACCTTC. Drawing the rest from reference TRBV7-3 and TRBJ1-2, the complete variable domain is GAGVSQTPSNKVTEKGKYVELRCDPISGHTALYWYRQSLGQGPEFLIYFQGTGAADDSGLPNDRFFAVRPEGSVSTLKIQRTERGDSAVYLCASSPTGGALSNYGYTFGSGTRLTVV.

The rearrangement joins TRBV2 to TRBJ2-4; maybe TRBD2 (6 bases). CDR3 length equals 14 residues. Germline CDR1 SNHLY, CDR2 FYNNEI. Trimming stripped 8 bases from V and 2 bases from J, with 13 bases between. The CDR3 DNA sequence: TGTGCCAGCGGAGGGGTCCTAACCAAAAACATTCAGTACTTC. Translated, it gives CASGGVLTKNIQYF.

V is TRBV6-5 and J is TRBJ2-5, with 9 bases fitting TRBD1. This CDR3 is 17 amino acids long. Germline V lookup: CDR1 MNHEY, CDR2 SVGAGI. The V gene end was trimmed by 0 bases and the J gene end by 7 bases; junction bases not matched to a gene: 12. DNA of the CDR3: TGTGCCAGCAGTTACTCTAACTTACAGGGGGCGCAGGGGACCCAGTACTTC. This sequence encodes CASSYSNLQGAQGTQYF.